This T cell receptor beta chain was found in a study of blood T cell repertoires in COVID-19. Across the study: Samples taken during acute and convalescent COVID-19 were collected in the United States, Italy and Spain. In each case, the material was cDNA or gDNA derived from T cells, B-cell-depleted T cells, or PBMCs.

Source study methods: It was from reference gene primer amplification that nucleated cell counts were estimated. Libraries were prepared by immunoSEQ multiplex PCR; TCRdb keeps only in-frame clonotypes and omits some of them. D and trimming were read from the DNA, whereas the V and J calls and clone size are those reported in that table. The table includes more than 85,000 clones, roughly 79% detected once. V was pared by 6 bases and J by 1 base, with 9 bases between. Germline loops: CDR1 MNHEY, CDR2 SVGAGI. The CDR3 contains 14 residues. Sequencing input: peripheral blood. The chain combines TRBV6-5 with TRBJ2-2; TRBD2 is a possible D gene (6 bases). The clonotype comes from a woman aged 70-85 years with acute or convalescent COVID-19. CDR3 DNA: TGTGCCAGCAGGTTTAGCGGGAACACCGGGGAGCTGTTTTTT. It yields the protein CASRFSGNTGELFF.